This paragraph covers one T cell receptor (beta chain) sequence. V was cut by 6 bases and J by 9 bases, with 15 bases left in between. This CDR3 spans 14 amino acids. The germline CDR1 and CDR2 sequences are MDHEN and SYDVKM. This sample is drawn from a study of blood T cell repertoires in COVID-19. For the study at large: Acute and convalescent COVID-19 samples came from the United States, Italy and Spain. From T cells, B-cell-depleted T cells, or PBMCs came the material, which was cDNA or gDNA.

Original data processing: The assay estimated nucleated cells by amplifying reference gene primers. Profiling relied on immunoSEQ multiplex PCR, and the TCRdb table lists in-frame clones only, not all of them. D and trimming were read from the DNA, whereas the V and J calls and clone size are those reported in that table. The sample has approximately 340,000 clones; 83% are singletons. The sequenced sample was peripheral blood. The V call is TRBV28, the J call TRBJ1-6; D call uncertain. This sequence originates from a young man with active or convalescent COVID-19. CDR3 protein: CASRREQYGSPLHF. Written as DNA, the CDR3 is TGTGCCAGCAGACGGGAACAGTATGGTTCACCCCTCCACTTT.